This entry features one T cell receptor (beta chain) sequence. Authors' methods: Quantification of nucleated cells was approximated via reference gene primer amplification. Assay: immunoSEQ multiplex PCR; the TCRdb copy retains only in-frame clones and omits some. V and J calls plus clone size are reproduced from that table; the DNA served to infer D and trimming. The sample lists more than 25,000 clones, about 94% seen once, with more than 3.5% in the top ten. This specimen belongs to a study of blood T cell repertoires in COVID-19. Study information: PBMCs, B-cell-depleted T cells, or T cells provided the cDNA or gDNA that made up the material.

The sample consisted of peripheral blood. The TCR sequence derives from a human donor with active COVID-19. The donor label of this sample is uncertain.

The CDR3 spells CASSGADLRGETQYF. In DNA, the CDR3 is TGTGCCAGCAGTGGAGCGGACTTGCGGGGAGAGACCCAGTACTTC. The gene calls are TRBV2 and TRBJ2-5; D may be TRBD2 (6 bases). This CDR3 comprises 15 residues. Trimming stripped 4 bases from V and 4 bases from J, with 16 bases between. Germline-derived CDR1 and CDR2 are SNHLY and FYNNEI. Drawing the rest from reference TRBV2 and TRBJ2-5, the complete variable domain is EPEVTQTPSHQVTQMGQEVILRCVPISNHLYFYWYRQILGQKVEFLVSFYNNEISEKSEIFDDQFSVERPDGSNFTLKIRSTKLEDSAMYFCASSGADLRGETQYFGPGTRLLVL.